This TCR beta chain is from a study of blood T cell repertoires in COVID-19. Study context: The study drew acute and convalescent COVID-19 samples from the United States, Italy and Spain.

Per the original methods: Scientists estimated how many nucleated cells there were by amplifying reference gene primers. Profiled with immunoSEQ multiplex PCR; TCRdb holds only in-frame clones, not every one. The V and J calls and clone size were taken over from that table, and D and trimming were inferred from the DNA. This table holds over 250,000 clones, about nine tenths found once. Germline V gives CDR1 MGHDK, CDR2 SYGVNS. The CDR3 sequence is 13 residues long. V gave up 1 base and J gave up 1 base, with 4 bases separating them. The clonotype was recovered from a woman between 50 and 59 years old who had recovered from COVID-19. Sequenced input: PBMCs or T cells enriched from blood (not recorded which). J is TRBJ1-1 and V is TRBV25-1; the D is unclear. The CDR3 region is CASSEFKNTEAFF. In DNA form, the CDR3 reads TGTGCCAGCAGTGAATTCAAGAACACTGAAGCTTTCTTT.